The rows below give T cell receptor beta chains drawn from one sample of a study of graft-versus-host responses after intestinal transplantation. The method was immunoSEQ multiplex PCR; TCRdb's version includes in-frame clones alone and lacks a portion of them. The sample has over 80,000 clones, 75% to 95% seen once. Their target antigens are unknown. This specimen was unstimulated CD4+ T cells sorted from spleen or lymph node cells, taken before transplant. The receptor source for this set is a human donor who was the organ donor for an intestinal transplant. Each CDR3 is given with its conserved first and last residue. The order of the fields is V gene, clone size, J gene, D gene, CDR3 protein, CDR3 DNA. D genes are given only for firm matches. Size is stated for part of the rows, as once, few or many counts, or as a class when the clone is expanded.

>TRBV5-4|NA|TRBJ2-1|TRBD2
CASSPGVLAGTRNEQFF
TGTGCCAGCAGCCCTGGGGTCCTAGCGGGGACCCGAAATGAGCAGTTCTTC
>TRBV7-3|NA|TRBJ1-6|NA
CASSLILNSPLHF
TGTGCCAGCAGCTTAATCCTAAATTCACCCCTCCACTTT
>TRBV4-3|NA|TRBJ2-7|NA
CASSQSLGEAYEQYF
TGCGCCAGCAGCCAGTCCTTAGGTGAGGCCTACGAGCAGTACTTC
>TRBV5-4|NA|TRBJ2-5|NA
CAGRSNPTQETQYF
TGTGCCGGTCGATCCAACCCGACACAAGAGACCCAGTACTTC
>TRBV4-3|NA|TRBJ1-4|NA
CASSTGVGNEKLFF
TGCGCCAGCAGCACGGGAGTCGGAAATGAAAAACTGTTTTTT
>TRBV4-2|NA|TRBJ2-2|NA
CASSLGAGELFF
TGTGCCAGCAGCTTGGGGGCGGGGGAGCTGTTTTTT
>TRBV4-3|NA|TRBJ1-6|NA
CASSQEGRGRSPLHF
TGCGCCAGCAGCCAAGAAGGCAGGGGAAGATCACCCCTCCACTTT
>TRBV7-2|NA|TRBJ2-7|NA
CASSPLSYEQYF
TGTGCCAGCAGCCCACTCTCCTACGAGCAGTACTTC
>TRBV5-6|NA|TRBJ2-4|NA
CASSGKQRTAKNIQYF
TGTGCCAGCAGCGGTAAACAGAGAACAGCCAAAAACATTCAGTACTTC
>TRBV6-6|NA|TRBJ1-1|TRBD1
CASSQGVATEAFF
TGTGCCAGCAGCCAGGGGGTCGCCACTGAAGCTTTCTTT
>TRBV5-3|NA|TRBJ2-7|TRBD2
CARAPPSSGPQTRGGSYEQYF
TGTGCCAGAGCCCCACCGTCCTCTGGTCCTCAGACACGGGGGGGGTCCTACGAGCAGTACTTC
>TRBV19|NA|TRBJ2-1|NA
CASSTGRVGGSYNEQFF
TGTGCCAGTAGTACGGGGCGGGTAGGGGGCTCCTACAATGAGCAGTTCTTC
>TRBV4-2|NA|TRBJ2-7|NA
CASSLRYGRVLFYEQYF
TGTGCCAGCAGCCTAAGATACGGCCGGGTCCTCTTTTACGAGCAGTACTTC
>TRBV6-6|few|TRBJ2-7|NA
CASSYSGLGGYEQYF
TGTGCCAGCAGTTACTCAGGACTAGGGGGTTACGAGCAGTACTTC
>TRBV29-1|NA|TRBJ2-7|NA
CSVGAGNEQYF
TGCAGCGTTGGGGCCGGGAACGAGCAGTACTTC
>TRBV13|once|TRBJ2-7|NA
CASSLSIATYEQYF
TGTGCCAGCAGCTTAAGCATCGCGACCTACGAGCAGTACTTC
>TRBV6-1|NA|TRBJ2-7|NA
CASTRAYRSSYEQYF
TGTGCCAGCACAAGAGCGTACCGAAGCTCCTACGAGCAGTACTTC
>TRBV2|NA|TRBJ2-7|NA
CASSEMGPNHF
TGTGCCAGCAGTGAAATGGGGCCGAACCACTTC
>TRBV29-1|NA|TRBJ2-7|TRBD2
CSVAPGLDYEQYF
TGCAGCGTAGCGCCGGGACTAGACTACGAGCAGTACTTC
>TRBV7-3|NA|TRBJ2-5|TRBD2
CASSSSSGIYETQYF
TGTGCCAGCAGCTCCTCTAGCGGGATCTACGAGACCCAGTACTTC
>TRBV11-1|NA|TRBJ2-3|NA
CASSPQGDTQYF
TGTGCCAGCTCCCCTCAGGGGGATACGCAGTATTTT
>TRBV5-6|NA|TRBJ2-6|NA
CASSASRYPGANVLTF
TGTGCCAGCAGCGCAAGCAGGTATCCTGGGGCCAACGTCCTGACTTTC
>TRBV7-9|NA|TRBJ2-3|TRBD2
CASSLGRGGTDTQYF
TGTGCCAGCAGCTTAGGGCGGGGGGGTACAGATACGCAGTATTTT
>TRBV30|NA|TRBJ1-2|NA
CAWSRHIRGYTF
TGTGCCTGGAGCCGACATATCCGGGGCTACACCTTC
>TRBV27|NA|TRBJ2-3|TRBD1
CASSLRGLVTDTQYF
TGTGCCAGCAGTTTAAGGGGGCTAGTCACAGATACGCAGTATTTT
>TRBV5-5|NA|TRBJ1-2|NA
CASSVDSNYGYTF
TGTGCCAGCAGCGTAGACAGTAACTATGGCTACACCTTC
>TRBV9|NA|TRBJ1-6|NA
CASSVAGALGPNSPLHF
TGTGCCAGCAGCGTAGCGGGAGCGCTTGGCCCCAATTCACCCCTCCACTTT
>TRBV18|once|TRBJ1-5|NA
CASSPGRGNQPQHF
TGTGCCAGCTCACCTGGACGGGGAAATCAGCCCCAGCATTTT
>TRBV5-4|NA|TRBJ2-7|TRBD1
CASSWGQGTYEQYF
TGTGCCAGCAGCTGGGGACAGGGGACCTACGAGCAGTACTTC
>TRBV4-1|NA|TRBJ1-5|NA
CASSQDPGRASNQPQHF
TGCGCCAGCAGCCAAGATCCCGGCAGGGCCAGCAATCAGCCCCAGCATTTT
>TRBV2|NA|TRBJ2-1|TRBD2
CASRPGLAAGEQFF
TGTGCCAGCAGACCGGGACTAGCGGCAGGGGAGCAGTTCTTC
>TRBV18|NA|TRBJ2-4|TRBD2
CASSPLGTSDSIAKNIQYF
TGTGCCAGCTCACCACTTGGGACTAGCGACTCCATAGCCAAAAACATTCAGTACTTC
>TRBV18|NA|TRBJ1-2|NA
CASSRSPNPYGYTF
TGTGCCAGCTCACGGTCCCCTAACCCCTATGGCTACACCTTC
>TRBV27|NA|TRBJ2-7|NA
CASNALAPGFVQYF
TGTGCCAGCAACGCACTAGCCCCGGGGTTTGTGCAGTACTTC
>TRBV4-2|NA|TRBJ2-1|NA
CASSPPGNEQFF
TGTGCCAGCAGCCCGCCAGGCAATGAGCAGTTCTTC
>TRBV6-4|NA|TRBJ1-2|TRBD1
CASSETGYYGYTF
TGTGCCAGCAGTGAGACAGGGTACTATGGCTACACCTTC
>TRBV28|few|TRBJ1-5|TRBD1
CASSSHLQGRGQPQHF
TGTGCCAGCAGTTCCCATCTACAGGGGAGAGGGCAGCCCCAGCATTTT
>TRBV6-5|NA|TRBJ2-3|NA
CASTGVSTDTQYF
TGTGCCAGCACGGGGGTTAGCACAGATACGCAGTATTTT
>TRBV4-3|NA|TRBJ2-1|TRBD1
CASSQAYRTGIDEQFF
TGCGCCAGCAGCCAAGCTTACCGGACAGGGATAGATGAGCAGTTCTTC
>TRBV4-3|NA|TRBJ2-3|TRBD2
CASSQGVAGGPKTDTQYF
TGCGCCAGCAGCCAAGGAGTAGCGGGGGGGCCAAAGACAGATACGCAGTATTTT
>TRBV4-3|NA|TRBJ2-3|TRBD1
CASSQGQGMGTDTQYF
TGCGCCAGCAGCCAAGGACAGGGGATGGGCACAGATACGCAGTATTTT
>TRBV25-1|NA|TRBJ2-7|TRBD1
CASSEGGQGYEQYF
TGTGCCAGCAGTGAAGGGGGACAGGGGTACGAGCAGTACTTC
>TRBV6-5|NA|TRBJ2-5|TRBD2
CASSPLGGGRETQYF
TGTGCCAGCAGTCCCTTGGGGGGGGGAAGGGAGACCCAGTACTTC
>TRBV6-5|NA|TRBJ1-1|TRBD1
CASSYSTGRMTEAFF
TGTGCCAGCAGTTACTCGACAGGGCGGATGACTGAAGCTTTCTTT
>TRBV7-2|NA|TRBJ1-4|NA
CASSLGGPEKLFF
TGTGCCAGCAGCTTAGGCGGCCCAGAAAAACTGTTTTTT
>TRBV7-2|NA|TRBJ2-7|TRBD1
CASSLAPGGGYEQYF
TGTGCCAGCAGCTTAGCGCCAGGGGGCGGCTACGAGCAGTACTTC
>TRBV7-9|NA|TRBJ2-4|TRBD1
CASSLATGNQTTHKNIQYF
TGTGCCAGCAGCTTAGCGACAGGGAACCAAACCACTCACAAAAACATTCAGTACTTC
>TRBV7-2|NA|TRBJ1-5|TRBD1
CASSLDRGRSNQPQHF
TGTGCCAGCAGCTTAGACAGGGGGCGCAGCAATCAGCCCCAGCATTTT
>TRBV30|NA|TRBJ2-7|TRBD1
CAWWGQGEQYF
TGTGCCTGGTGGGGACAGGGAGAGCAGTACTTC
>TRBV30|NA|TRBJ1-3|TRBD1
CAWSVGWQGASGNTIYF
TGTGCCTGGAGTGTAGGGTGGCAGGGGGCTAGTGGAAACACCATATATTTT
>TRBV19|NA|TRBJ1-4|NA
CASKIRTTNEKLFF
TGTGCCAGTAAGATCAGGACAACTAATGAAAAACTGTTTTTT